This T cell receptor beta chain came from a study of radiation and T cells in renal cell carcinoma. Study outcomes and limitations: In blood, top tumor clones expanded by 2 weeks, shrinking by 4.

Produced via immunoSEQ multiplex PCR; TCRdb's table is partial and in-frame only. The profile shows approximately 150,000 clones, roughly nine tenths of them singletons. This clone turned up a few times. What it recognizes is unknown. This sample's time point: baseline pretreatment blood. Treatment meaning: 15 Gy SBRT to primary tumor, nephrectomy 4 weeks later. Blood was sampled at baseline, 2 weeks and 4 weeks after SBRT. CDR3 length: 14 residues. J was trimmed by 5 bases and V by 1 base; bases with no gene match: 4. Germline V gives CDR1 SGHTA, CDR2 FQGNSA. The V gene is TRBV7-2, the J gene TRBJ2-5; TRBD2 aligns across 7 bases. The receptor was isolated from a woman in her 70s with renal cell carcinoma. The material was blood, obtained from a patient whose treatment included radiotherapy and nephrectomy. The CDR3 region is CASSLDVRGETQYF. The CDR3 nucleotides read TGTGCCAGCAGCTTAGACGTGCGGGGGGAGACCCAGTACTTC.